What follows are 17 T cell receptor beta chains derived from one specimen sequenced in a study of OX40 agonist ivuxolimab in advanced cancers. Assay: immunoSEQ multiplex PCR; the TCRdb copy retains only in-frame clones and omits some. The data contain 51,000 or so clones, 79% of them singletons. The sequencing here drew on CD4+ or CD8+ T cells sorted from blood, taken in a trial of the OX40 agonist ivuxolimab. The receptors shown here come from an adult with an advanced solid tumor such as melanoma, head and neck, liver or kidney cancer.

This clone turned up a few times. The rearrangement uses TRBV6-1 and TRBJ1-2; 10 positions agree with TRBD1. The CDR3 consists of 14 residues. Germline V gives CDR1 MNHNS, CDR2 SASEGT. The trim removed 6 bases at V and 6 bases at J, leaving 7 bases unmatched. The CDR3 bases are TGTGCCAGCAGAAAGACAGGGGGCGCGGATGGCTACACCTTC. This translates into CASRKTGGADGYTF.

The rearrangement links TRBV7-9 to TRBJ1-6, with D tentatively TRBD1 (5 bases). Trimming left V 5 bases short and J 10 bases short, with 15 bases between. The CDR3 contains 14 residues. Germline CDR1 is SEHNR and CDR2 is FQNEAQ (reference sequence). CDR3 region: CASSLLTRDSPLHF. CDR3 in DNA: TGTGCCAGCAGCCTACTAACCAGGGACTCACCCCTCCACTTT.

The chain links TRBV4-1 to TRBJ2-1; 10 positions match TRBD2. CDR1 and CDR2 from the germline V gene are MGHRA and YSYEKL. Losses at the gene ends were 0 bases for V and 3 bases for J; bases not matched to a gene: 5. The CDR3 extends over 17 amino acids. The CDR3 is CASSQDLGTSDYNEQFF. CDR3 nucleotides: TGCGCCAGCAGCCAAGATTTGGGGACTAGCGACTACAATGAGCAGTTCTTC.

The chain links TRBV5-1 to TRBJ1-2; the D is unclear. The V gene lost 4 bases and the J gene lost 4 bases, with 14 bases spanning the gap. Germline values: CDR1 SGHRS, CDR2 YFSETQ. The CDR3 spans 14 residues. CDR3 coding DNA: TGCGCCAGCAGCCAGGCCGGGGTTACCTATGGCTACACCTTC. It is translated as CASSQAGVTYGYTF.

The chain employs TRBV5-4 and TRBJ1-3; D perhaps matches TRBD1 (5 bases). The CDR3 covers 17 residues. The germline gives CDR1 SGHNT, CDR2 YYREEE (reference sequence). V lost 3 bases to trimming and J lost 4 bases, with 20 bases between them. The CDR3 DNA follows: TGTGCCAGCAGCTCGGGGACGGGGGATTTTTTGGGAAACACCATATATTTT. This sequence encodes CASSSGTGDFLGNTIYF.

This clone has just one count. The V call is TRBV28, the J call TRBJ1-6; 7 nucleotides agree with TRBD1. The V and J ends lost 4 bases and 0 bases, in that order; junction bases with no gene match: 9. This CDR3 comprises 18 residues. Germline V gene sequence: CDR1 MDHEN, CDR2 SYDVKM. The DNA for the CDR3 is TGTGCCAGCAGTTCGACAGGGAGCCTCAGCTCCTATAATTCACCCCTCCACTTT. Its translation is CASSSTGSLSSYNSPLHF.

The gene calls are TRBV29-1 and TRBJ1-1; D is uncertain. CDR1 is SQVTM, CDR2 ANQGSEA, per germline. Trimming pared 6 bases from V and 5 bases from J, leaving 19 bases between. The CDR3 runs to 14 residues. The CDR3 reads CSVGSHSARTEAFF. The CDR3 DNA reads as TGCAGCGTCGGAAGCCACTCGGCGAGGACTGAAGCTTTCTTT.

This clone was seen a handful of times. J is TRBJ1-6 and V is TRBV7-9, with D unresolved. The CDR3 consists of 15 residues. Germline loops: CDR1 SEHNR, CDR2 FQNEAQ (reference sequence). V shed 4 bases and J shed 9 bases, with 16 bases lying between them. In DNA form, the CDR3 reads TGTGCCAGCAGCTCAGGACTGGCAGCCCGTTCACCCCTCCACTTT. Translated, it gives CASSSGLAARSPLHF.

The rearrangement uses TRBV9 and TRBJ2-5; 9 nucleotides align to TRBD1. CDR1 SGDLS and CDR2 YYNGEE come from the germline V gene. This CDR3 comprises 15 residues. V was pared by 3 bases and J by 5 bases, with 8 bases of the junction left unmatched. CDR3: CASSALQGALETQYF. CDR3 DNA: TGTGCCAGCAGCGCCCTACAGGGGGCACTGGAGACCCAGTACTTC.

CDR3 region: CASSQQGAGANEKLFF. The CDR3 DNA reads TGCGCCAGCAGCCAACAGGGGGCCGGGGCTAATGAAAAACTGTTTTTT. The chain joins TRBV5-1 to TRBJ1-4, with 9 bases fitting TRBD1. The trim removed 4 bases at V and 3 bases at J, leaving 7 bases unmatched. Germline V gives CDR1 SGHRS, CDR2 YFSETQ. The CDR3 is 16 residues long.

CDR3 protein: CASSLAGTANTEAFF. Here the CDR3 DNA reads TGTGCCAGCAGCTTGGCTGGGACAGCGAACACTGAAGCTTTCTTT. This rearrangement joins TRBV5-4 to TRBJ1-1, with 7 bases aligning to TRBD1. The ends lost 0 bases at V and 1 base at J; junction bases unmatched: 3. CDR3 size: 15 residues. Germline-derived CDR1 and CDR2 are SGHNT and YYREEE (reference sequence).

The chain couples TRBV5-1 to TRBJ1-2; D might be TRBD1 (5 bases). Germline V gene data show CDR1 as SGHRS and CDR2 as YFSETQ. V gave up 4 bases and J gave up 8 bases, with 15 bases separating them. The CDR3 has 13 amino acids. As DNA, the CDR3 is TGCGCCAGCAGCGCAGAGGGGATGGGAGGCTACACCTTC. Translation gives CASSAEGMGGYTF.

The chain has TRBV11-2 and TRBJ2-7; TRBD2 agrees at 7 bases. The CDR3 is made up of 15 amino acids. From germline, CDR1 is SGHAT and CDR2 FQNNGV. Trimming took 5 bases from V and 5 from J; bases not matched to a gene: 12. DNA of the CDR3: TGTGCCAGCAGCCCCCGCCTGGCGGGGGTAAACGAGCAGTACTTC. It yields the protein CASSPRLAGVNEQYF.

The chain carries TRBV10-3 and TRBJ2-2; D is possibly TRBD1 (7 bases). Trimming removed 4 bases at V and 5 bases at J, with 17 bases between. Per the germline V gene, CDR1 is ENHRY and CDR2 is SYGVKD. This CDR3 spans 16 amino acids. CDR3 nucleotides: TGTGCCATCAGTGGGTGGAGGGGGCGCGGGACCGGGGAGCTGTTTTTT. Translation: CAISGWRGRGTGELFF.

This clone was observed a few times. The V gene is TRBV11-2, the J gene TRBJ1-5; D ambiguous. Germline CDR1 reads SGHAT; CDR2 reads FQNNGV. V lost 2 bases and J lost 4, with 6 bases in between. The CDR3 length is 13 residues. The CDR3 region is CASSLTENQPQHF. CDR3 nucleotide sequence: TGTGCCAGCAGCTTAACAGAAAATCAGCCCCAGCATTTT.

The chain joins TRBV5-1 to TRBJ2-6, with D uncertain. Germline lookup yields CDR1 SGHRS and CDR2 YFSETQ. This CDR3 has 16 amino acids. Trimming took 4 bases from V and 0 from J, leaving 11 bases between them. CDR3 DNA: TGCGCCAGCAGCGACGGGTCATACTCTGGGGCCAACGTCCTGACTTTC. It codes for CASSDGSYSGANVLTF.

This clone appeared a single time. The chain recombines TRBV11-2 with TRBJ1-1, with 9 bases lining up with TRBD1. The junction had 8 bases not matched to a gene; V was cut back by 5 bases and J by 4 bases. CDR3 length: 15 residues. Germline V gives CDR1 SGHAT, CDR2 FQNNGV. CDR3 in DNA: TGTGCCAGCAGCACCCGGGACAGGGAAGTCACTGAAGCTTTCTTT. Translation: CASSTRDREVTEAFF.